Included here is one TCR beta chain sequence, with context. Antigen unknown. The entry originates in a study of cytomegalovirus exposure and HLA in healthy donors. CDR3 length equals 15 residues. V was clipped by 4 bases and J by 4 bases; unmatched bases: 8. CDR1 and CDR2 from the germline V gene are MGHRA and YSYEKL. Study-wide results and limits: In vitro testing confirmed a few CMV-associated chains as specific for CMV antigens. Associated with cytomegalovirus, according to the listing, were 150 to 200 TCR beta chains. The classifier reportedly diagnosed cytomegalovirus status with high specificity and sensitivity.

The data were produced by immunoSEQ multiplex PCR, yet TCRdb's version contains in-frame clones alone and is incomplete. The table has 100,000 or so clones, about 90% seen once. Sequencing input: PBMCs. This TCR came from a man younger than 30 in good health and CMV-seropositive. V usage is TRBV4-1 and J usage is TRBJ2-7; 9 positions agree with TRBD2. The CDR3 spells CASSRREGGKYEQYF. CDR3 bases: TGCGCCAGCAGCCGGCGGGAGGGGGGGAAATACGAGCAGTACTTC.